Shown below are 27 T cell receptor beta chains from a single sample sequenced in a study of blood T cell repertoires in COVID-19. Repertoires were generated with immunoSEQ multiplex PCR, while TCRdb's copy carries only in-frame clones and drops some. This sample has around 82,000 clones, with about 93% found just once. The sample taken for sequencing was peripheral blood. Receptors were obtained from a human donor in a cohort sampled during active COVID-19.

The genes are TRBV7-9 and TRBJ1-3, with D unclear. V was clipped by 5 bases and J by 1 base, with 9 bases between them. Germline V gene sequence: CDR1 SEHNR, CDR2 FQNEAQ (reference sequence). The CDR3 sequence is 14 residues long. The CDR3 reads CASSLSASGNTIYF. CDR3 sequence (DNA): TGTGCCAGCAGCCTATCCGCGTCTGGAAACACCATATATTTT.

In its sample, this clone was seen once. The chain employs TRBV3-1 (or the pseudogene TRBV3-2) and TRBJ1-5; 7 positions match TRBD1. With V trimmed by 4 bases and J by 7 bases, 7 bases remained unmatched. Germline-derived CDR1 and CDR2 are LGHDT and YNNKEL (reference sequence). This CDR3 region has 14 residues. CDR3 sequence reads: CASSPAGGDQPQHF. In DNA, the CDR3 is TGTGCCAGCAGCCCAGCAGGGGGTGACCAGCCCCAGCATTTT.

V usage is TRBV11-3 and J usage is TRBJ2-5; no definite D call. The CDR3 sequence is 15 residues long. Trimming took off 1 base at V and 4 bases at J, with 13 bases between the two ends. Germline assignment: CDR1 SGHNT and CDR2 YENEEA. Here the CDR3 reads CASSLGSSPGETQYF. DNA of the CDR3: TGTGCCAGCAGCTTAGGTAGTAGCCCTGGAGAGACCCAGTACTTC.

The chain has TRBV5-6 and TRBJ2-3; D not certain. CDR1 is SGHDT, CDR2 YYEEEE, per germline. The CDR3 consists of 17 residues. V was trimmed by 0 bases and J by 2 bases, leaving 16 bases between them. CDR3 sequence (DNA): TGTGCCAGCAGCTTGGAGTATTCTAAACGCACCACAGATACGCAGTATTTT. This translates into CASSLEYSKRTTDTQYF.

This chain joins TRBV25-1 and TRBJ1-2; D not certain. The CDR3 is made up of 12 amino acids. The V and J ends lost 5 bases and 1 base respectively, with 5 bases between them. The germline CDR1 and CDR2 sequences are MGHDK and SYGVNS. CDR3 sequence: CASSRFNYGYTF. DNA for the CDR3: TGTGCCAGCAGTCGGTTTAACTATGGCTACACCTTC.

The rearrangement links TRBV3-1 (or the pseudogene TRBV3-2) to TRBJ1-4, with 7 bases matching TRBD1. V gave up 3 bases and J gave up 10 bases; unmatched junction bases: 11. CDR1 is LGHDT and CDR2 is YNNKEL in the germline V gene (reference sequence). CDR3 length: 15 residues. The chain's CDR3 is CASSQFGQAGGKLFF. The DNA of the CDR3 is TGTGCCAGCAGCCAGTTTGGACAGGCTGGAGGAAAACTGTTTTTT.

The rearrangement uses TRBV4-1 and TRBJ2-3, with 10 bases lining up with TRBD2. CDR3 size: 18 residues. Germline-derived CDR1 and CDR2 are MGHRA and YSYEKL. The trim removed 0 bases at V and 5 bases at J, leaving 11 bases unmatched. The CDR3 spells CASSQDRVSGGRGDTQYF. The CDR3 region has the DNA TGCGCCAGCAGCCAAGATAGGGTTAGCGGGGGGCGGGGAGATACGCAGTATTTT.

The chain links TRBV2 to TRBJ1-1; 11 nucleotides align to TRBD1. CDR3 size: 17 residues. V trimming: 6 bases; J trimming: 3 bases; junction bases outside the gene matches: 12. Germline loops: CDR1 SNHLY, CDR2 FYNNEI. This CDR3 reads CASRDKGQGVRDTEAFF. CDR3 nucleotides: TGTGCCAGCAGGGACAAGGGACAGGGGGTGAGGGACACTGAAGCTTTCTTT.

This sequence joins TRBV5-1 and TRBJ2-1, with 7 bases identical to TRBD2. Per the germline V gene, CDR1 is SGHRS and CDR2 is YFSETQ. CDR3 length: 16 amino acids. V gave up 5 bases and J gave up 2 bases; unmatched junction bases: 10. This CDR3 is CASRFDWEGTYNEQFF. The CDR3 region has the DNA TGCGCCAGCAGGTTTGATTGGGAGGGAACCTACAATGAGCAGTTCTTC.

Here the CDR3 DNA reads TGTGCCAGCAGCGGGACAGGGGGTGGCGCTTTCTTT. Residues: CASSGTGGGAFF. J is TRBJ1-1 and V is TRBV25-1; 11 bases are a match to TRBD1. The V gene end was trimmed by 6 bases and the J gene end by 11 bases; junction bases not matched to a gene: 5. From germline, CDR1 is MGHDK and CDR2 SYGVNS. The CDR3 consists of 12 residues. The complete variable domain, with remaining parts taken from reference TRBV25-1 and TRBJ1-1, reads EADIYQTPRYLVIGTGKKITLECSQTMGHDKMYWYQQDPGMELHLIHYSYGVNSTEKGDLSSESTVSRIRTEHFPLTLESARPSHTSQYLCASSGTGGGAFFGQGTRLTVV.

The V call is TRBV6-2 or TRBV6-3, the J call TRBJ2-1; possibly TRBD1 for D (6 bases). The ends were cut back, 6 bases at V and 9 bases at J, with 15 bases in the middle. The CDR3 sequence is 13 residues long. In germline, CDR1 is MNHEY, CDR2 SVGEGT. The CDR3 region is CASSPGHSGEQFF. DNA for the CDR3: TGTGCCAGCAGCCCGGGACACTCGGGTGAGCAGTTCTTC.

This chain joins TRBV5-4 and TRBJ2-1; 11 bases line up with TRBD2. J was trimmed by 7 bases and V by 0 bases; bases with no gene match: 3. This CDR3 is 15 amino acids long. Germline V CDR1 and CDR2: SGHNT, YYREEE (reference sequence). The CDR3 nucleotides are TGTGCCAGCAGCTTGGTGGCTAGCGGGGGGAATGAGCAGTTCTTC. Residues: CASSLVASGGNEQFF. Filled out from reference TRBV5-4 and TRBJ2-1, the complete variable domain reads ETGVTQSPTHLIKTRGQQVTLRCSSQSGHNTVSWYQQALGQGPQFIFQYYREEENGRGNFPPRFSGLQFPNYSSELNVNALELDDSALYLCASSLVASGGNEQFFGPGTRLTVL.

The chain uses TRBV6-5 and TRBJ2-5; D unresolved. The CDR3 contains 13 residues. V dropped 9 bases and J dropped 0 bases, with 11 bases sitting between them. Germline V CDR1 and CDR2: MNHEY, SVGAGI. The CDR3 spells CASARSNQETQYF. The CDR3 DNA reads as TGTGCCAGTGCCAGGTCGAACCAAGAGACCCAGTACTTC.

The chain carries TRBV27 and TRBJ1-2; D unclear. V was trimmed by 4 bases and J by 0 bases, leaving 18 bases between them. The germline gives CDR1 MNHEY, CDR2 SMNVEV (reference sequence). The CDR3 covers 17 residues. The CDR3 reads CASSSRAGRETNYGYTF. CDR3 nucleotide sequence: TGTGCCAGCAGTTCCAGAGCCGGAAGGGAGACTAACTATGGCTACACCTTC.

The chain joins TRBV3-1 (or the pseudogene TRBV3-2) to TRBJ1-2; 9 bases line up with TRBD1. The length of the CDR3 is 15 residues. The V gene end was trimmed by 0 bases and the J gene end by 8 bases; junction bases not matched to a gene: 7. CDR1 and CDR2 from the germline V gene are LGHDT and YNNKEL (reference sequence). The CDR3, as DNA: TGTGCCAGCAGCCAAGATGTTGGGACAGGGAAGGGCTACACCTTC. The encoded protein is CASSQDVGTGKGYTF.

To note about this clone: Compared with germline, one end of the junction differs, possibly owing to a read error. This chain uses TRBV7-2 with TRBJ2-3; 12 bases map to TRBD2. The CDR3 covers 13 residues. Germline values: CDR1 SGHTA, CDR2 FQGNSA. The CDR3 sequence is CASTLLAGGTQYF. CDR3 DNA: TGTGCCAGCACCTTACTAGCGGGGGGAACGCAGTATTTT.

This sequence joins TRBV5-1 and TRBJ2-5, with 8 nucleotides matching TRBD2. V shed 0 bases and J 5 bases; nucleotides not matched to a gene: 6. In germline, CDR1 is SGHRS, CDR2 YFSETQ. The CDR3 has 15 residues. The chain's CDR3 is CASSLVGASGETQYF. The CDR3 nucleotides read TGCGCCAGCAGCTTGGTTGGGGCTAGCGGGGAGACCCAGTACTTC.

The chain links TRBV21-1 to TRBJ2-2; TRBD1, the table's D call, was not compared with the DNA. TRBV21-1 is reported as a pseudogene. This CDR3 spans 15 amino acids. CDR3 nucleotides: TGTGCCAGCAGCAATAGGGGGAAGAACACCGGGGAGCTGTTTTTT. This codes for CASSNRGKNTGELFF.

In its sample, this clone was seen a few times. The gene calls are TRBV21-1 and TRBJ1-6; the table assigns TRBD1, which was not confirmed against the DNA. TRBV21-1 is described as a pseudogene. This CDR3 contains 15 residues. CDR3 residues: CASSNPQFYNSPLHF. The DNA for the CDR3 is TGTGCCAGCAGCAACCCTCAGTTTTACAATTCACCCCTCCACTTT.

This chain uses TRBV27 with TRBJ1-2, with 9 positions matching TRBD1. The CDR3 totals 15 residues. V dropped 6 bases and J dropped 7; count of bases not matched to a gene: 12. The germline V gene encodes CDR1 MNHEY and CDR2 SMNVEV (reference sequence). The CDR3 loop is CASRPSRDRVFGYTF. CDR3 coding DNA: TGTGCCAGCAGACCATCCCGGGACAGGGTATTTGGCTACACCTTC.

The CDR3 protein is CASSGLMNTEAFF. The CDR3 DNA reads TGTGCCAGCAGTGGACTCATGAACACTGAAGCTTTCTTT. The chain joins TRBV12-3 or TRBV12-4 to TRBJ1-1; D remains unclear. The germline V and J ends were trimmed by 5 bases and 0 bases, with 7 bases remaining between them. CDR3 length: 13 residues.

J is TRBJ2-2 and V is TRBV5-5, with a possible D match to TRBD1 (6 bases). Trimming took 5 bases from V and 1 from J, leaving 9 bases between them. This CDR3 is 14 amino acids long. Germline CDR1 and CDR2: SGHKS and YYEKEE (reference sequence). CDR3 sequence reads: CASRDSWNTGELFF. The CDR3 nucleotides read TGTGCCAGCAGGGACAGTTGGAACACCGGGGAGCTGTTTTTT.

The chain is built from TRBV19 and TRBJ2-4, with TRBD2 identical over 8 bases. V shed 4 bases, J shed 5 bases, and the junction held 4 bases outside the gene matches. This CDR3 has 14 residues. The germline V gene has CDR1 LNHDA and CDR2 SQIVND (reference sequence). CDR3 nucleotide sequence: TGTGCCAGTAGTACGCTTAGCGGGGAAAACATTCAGTACTTC. As protein: CASSTLSGENIQYF.

This clone was recorded only once. J is TRBJ2-2 and V is TRBV5-1, with D possibly TRBD2 on 7 matching bases. Germline CDR1 and CDR2: SGHRS and YFSETQ. CDR3 length: 13 amino acids. V was clipped by 5 bases and J by 3 bases, with 8 bases between them. The CDR3 protein is CASRGGDTGELFF. DNA of the CDR3: TGCGCCAGCAGAGGGGGGGACACCGGGGAGCTGTTTTTT.

This chain uses TRBV4-3 with TRBJ1-3; D uncertain. The V gene lost 0 bases and the J gene lost 1 base, with 10 bases spanning the gap. CDR3 length: 16 amino acids. From germline, CDR1 is LGHNA and CDR2 YSLEER. The CDR3 region is CASSQDLGGSGNTIYF. CDR3 bases: TGCGCCAGCAGCCAAGATCTGGGAGGTTCTGGAAACACCATATATTTT.

The rearrangement uses TRBV18 and TRBJ2-2; TRBD1 matches 12 bases. Germline CDR1 is KGHSH and CDR2 is LQKENI. The trim removed 5 bases at V and 5 bases at J, leaving 9 bases unmatched. The CDR3 extends over 17 amino acids. The CDR3 is CASSSTWGQGATGELFF. The DNA of the CDR3 is TGTGCCAGCTCATCGACTTGGGGACAGGGGGCGACCGGGGAGCTGTTTTTT.

This chain connects TRBV3-1 (or the pseudogene TRBV3-2) to TRBJ1-2, with D perhaps matching TRBD1 (5 bases). This CDR3 comprises 15 residues. Per germline, CDR1 LGHDT and CDR2 YNNKEL (reference sequence). Trimming removed 1 base from V and 1 base from J, with 10 bases in between. The CDR3 sequence is CASSQGRQRNYGYTF. The CDR3 bases are TGTGCCAGCAGCCAAGGAAGACAGCGTAACTATGGCTACACCTTC.